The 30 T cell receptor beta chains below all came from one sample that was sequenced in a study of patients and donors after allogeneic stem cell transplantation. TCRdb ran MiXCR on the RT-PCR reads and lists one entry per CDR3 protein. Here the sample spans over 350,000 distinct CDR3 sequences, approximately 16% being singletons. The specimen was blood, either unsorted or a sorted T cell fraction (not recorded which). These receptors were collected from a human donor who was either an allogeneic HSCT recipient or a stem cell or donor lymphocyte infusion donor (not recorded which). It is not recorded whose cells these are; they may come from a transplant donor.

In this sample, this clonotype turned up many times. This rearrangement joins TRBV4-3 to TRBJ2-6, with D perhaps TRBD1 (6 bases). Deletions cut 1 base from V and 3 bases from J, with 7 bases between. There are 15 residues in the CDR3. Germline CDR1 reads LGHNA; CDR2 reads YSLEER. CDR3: CASSQAGVGANVLTF. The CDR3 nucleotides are TGCGCCAGCAGCCAAGCAGGGGTTGGGGCCAACGTCCTGACTTTC.

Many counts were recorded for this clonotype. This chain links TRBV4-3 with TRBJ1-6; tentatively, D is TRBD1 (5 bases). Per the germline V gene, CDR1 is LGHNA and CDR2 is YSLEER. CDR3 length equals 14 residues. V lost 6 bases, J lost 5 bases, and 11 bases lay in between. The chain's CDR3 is CASSLTVNNSPLHF. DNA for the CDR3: TGCGCCAGCAGTTTGACAGTAAATAATTCACCCCTCCACTTT.

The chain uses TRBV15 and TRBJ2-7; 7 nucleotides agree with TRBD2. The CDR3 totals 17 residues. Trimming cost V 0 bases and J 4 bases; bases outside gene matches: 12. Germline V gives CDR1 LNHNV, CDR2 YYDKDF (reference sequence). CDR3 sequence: CATSRDSGAFGRYEQYF. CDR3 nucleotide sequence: TGTGCCACCAGCAGAGACAGCGGGGCCTTTGGGAGGTACGAGCAGTACTTC.

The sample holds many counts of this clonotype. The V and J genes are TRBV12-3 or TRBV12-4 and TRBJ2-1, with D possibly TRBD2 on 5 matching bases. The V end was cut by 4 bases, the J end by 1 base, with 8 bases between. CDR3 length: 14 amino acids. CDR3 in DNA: TGTGCCAGCAGTTCCGAGGGATCCTACAATGAGCAGTTCTTC. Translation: CASSSEGSYNEQFF.

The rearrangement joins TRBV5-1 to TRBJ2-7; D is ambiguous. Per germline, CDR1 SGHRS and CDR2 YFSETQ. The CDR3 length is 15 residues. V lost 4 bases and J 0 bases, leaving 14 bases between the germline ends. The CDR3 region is CASSPNIQFSYEQYF. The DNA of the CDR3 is TGCGCCAGCAGCCCAAACATACAGTTCTCCTACGAGCAGTACTTC.

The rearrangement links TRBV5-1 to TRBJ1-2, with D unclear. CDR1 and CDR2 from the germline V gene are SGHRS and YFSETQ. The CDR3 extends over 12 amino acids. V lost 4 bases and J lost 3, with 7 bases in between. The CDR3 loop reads CASSPGHYGYTF. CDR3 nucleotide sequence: TGCGCCAGCAGCCCCGGACACTATGGCTACACCTTC. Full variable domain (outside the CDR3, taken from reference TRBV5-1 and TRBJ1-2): KAGVTQTPRYLIKTRGQQVTLSCSPISGHRSVSWYQQTPGQGLQFLFEYFSETQRNKGNFPGRFSGRQFSNSRSEMNVSTLELGDSALYLCASSPGHYGYTFGSGTRLTVV.

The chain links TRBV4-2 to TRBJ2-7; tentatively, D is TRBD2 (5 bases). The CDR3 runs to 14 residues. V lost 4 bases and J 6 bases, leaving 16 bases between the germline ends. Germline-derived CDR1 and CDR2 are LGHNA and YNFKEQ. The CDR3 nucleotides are TGTGCCAGCAGCCGAGAAACTAGGGAACGCGAGCAGTACTTC. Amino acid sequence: CASSRETREREQYF.

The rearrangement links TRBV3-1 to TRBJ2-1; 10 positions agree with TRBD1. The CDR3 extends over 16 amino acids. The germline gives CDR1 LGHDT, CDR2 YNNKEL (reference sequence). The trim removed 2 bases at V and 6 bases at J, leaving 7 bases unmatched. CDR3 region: CASSQFRDRGTNEQFF. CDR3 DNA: TGTGCCAGCAGCCAATTCCGGGACAGGGGTACCAATGAGCAGTTCTTC.

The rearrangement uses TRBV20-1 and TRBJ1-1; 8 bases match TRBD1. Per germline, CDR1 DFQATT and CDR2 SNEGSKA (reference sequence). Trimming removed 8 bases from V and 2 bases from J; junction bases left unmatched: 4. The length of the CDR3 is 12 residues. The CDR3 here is CSTDRANTEAFF. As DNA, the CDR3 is TGCAGTACGGACAGGGCCAACACTGAAGCTTTCTTT.

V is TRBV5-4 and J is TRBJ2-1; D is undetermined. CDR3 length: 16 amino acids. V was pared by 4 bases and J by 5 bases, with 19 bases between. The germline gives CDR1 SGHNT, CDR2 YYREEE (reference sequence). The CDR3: CASSPPLRVENNEQFF. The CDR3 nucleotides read TGTGCCAGCAGCCCACCGTTAAGGGTTGAGAACAATGAGCAGTTCTTC.

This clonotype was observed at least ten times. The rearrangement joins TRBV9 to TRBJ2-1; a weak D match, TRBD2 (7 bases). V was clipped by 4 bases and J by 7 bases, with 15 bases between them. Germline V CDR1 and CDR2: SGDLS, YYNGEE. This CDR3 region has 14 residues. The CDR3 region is CASSRGGLGNEQFF. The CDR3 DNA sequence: TGTGCCAGCAGCCGCGGGGGCCTAGGTAATGAGCAGTTCTTC.

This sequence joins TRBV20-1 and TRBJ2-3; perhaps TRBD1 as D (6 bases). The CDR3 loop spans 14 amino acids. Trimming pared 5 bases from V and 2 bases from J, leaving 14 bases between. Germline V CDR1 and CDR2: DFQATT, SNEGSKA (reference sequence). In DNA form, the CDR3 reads TGCAGTGCTGAACAAGACAGGCCCACAGATACGCAGTATTTT. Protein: CSAEQDRPTDTQYF.

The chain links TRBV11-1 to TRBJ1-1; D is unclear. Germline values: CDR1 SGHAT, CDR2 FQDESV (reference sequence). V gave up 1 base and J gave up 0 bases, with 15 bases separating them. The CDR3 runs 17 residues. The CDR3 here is CASSLGFRQLMNTEAFF. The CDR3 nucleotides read TGTGCCAGCAGCTTAGGCTTTAGGCAGCTCATGAACACTGAAGCTTTCTTT.

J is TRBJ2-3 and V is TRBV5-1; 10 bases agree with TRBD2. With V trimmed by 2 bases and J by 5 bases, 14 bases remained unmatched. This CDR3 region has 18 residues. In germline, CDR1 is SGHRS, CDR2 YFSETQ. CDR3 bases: TGCGCCAGCAGCTTAGGAGCGGGAGGGCCTTTCGTTGGAGATACGCAGTATTTT. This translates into CASSLGAGGPFVGDTQYF.

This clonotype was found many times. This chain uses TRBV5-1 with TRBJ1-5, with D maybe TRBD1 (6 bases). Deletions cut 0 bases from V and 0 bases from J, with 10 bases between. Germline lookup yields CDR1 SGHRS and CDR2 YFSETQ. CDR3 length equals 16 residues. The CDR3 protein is CASSLEGGPSNQPQHF. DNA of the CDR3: TGCGCCAGCAGCTTGGAGGGGGGGCCTAGCAATCAGCCCCAGCATTTT.

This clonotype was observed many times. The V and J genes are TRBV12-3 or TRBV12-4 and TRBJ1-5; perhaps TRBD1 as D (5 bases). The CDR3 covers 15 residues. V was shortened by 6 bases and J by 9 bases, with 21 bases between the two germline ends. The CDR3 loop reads CASSPGGGSGGPQHF. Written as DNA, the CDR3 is TGTGCCAGCAGCCCCGGTGGGGGATCCGGGGGGCCCCAGCATTTT.

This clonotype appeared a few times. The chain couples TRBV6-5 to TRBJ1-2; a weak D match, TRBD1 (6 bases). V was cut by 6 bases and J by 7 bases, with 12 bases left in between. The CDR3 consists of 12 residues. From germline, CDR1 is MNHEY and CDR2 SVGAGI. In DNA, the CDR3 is TGTGCCAGCAGGGCGGGGGCTGGTGGCTACACCTTC. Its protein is CASRAGAGGYTF.

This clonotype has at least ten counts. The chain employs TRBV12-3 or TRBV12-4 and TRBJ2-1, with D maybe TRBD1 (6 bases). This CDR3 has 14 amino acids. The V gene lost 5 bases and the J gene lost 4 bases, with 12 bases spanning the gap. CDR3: CASSTPDSYNEQFF. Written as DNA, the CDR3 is TGTGCCAGCAGTACCCCGGACAGTTACAATGAGCAGTTCTTC.

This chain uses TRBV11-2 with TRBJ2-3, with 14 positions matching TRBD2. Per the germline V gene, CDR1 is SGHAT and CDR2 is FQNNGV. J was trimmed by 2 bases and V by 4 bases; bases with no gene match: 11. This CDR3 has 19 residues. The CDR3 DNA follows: TGTGCCAGCAGCTCCGGGTGGACTAGCGGGGGGCGGCTCACAGATACGCAGTATTTT. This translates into CASSSGWTSGGRLTDTQYF.

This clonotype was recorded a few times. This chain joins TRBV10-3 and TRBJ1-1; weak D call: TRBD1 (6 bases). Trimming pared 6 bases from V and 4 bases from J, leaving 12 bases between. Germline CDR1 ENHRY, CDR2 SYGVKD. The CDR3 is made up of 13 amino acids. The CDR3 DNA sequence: TGTGCCATCAGCGCTGAGGGGGGCACTGAAGCTTTCTTT. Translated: CAISAEGGTEAFF.

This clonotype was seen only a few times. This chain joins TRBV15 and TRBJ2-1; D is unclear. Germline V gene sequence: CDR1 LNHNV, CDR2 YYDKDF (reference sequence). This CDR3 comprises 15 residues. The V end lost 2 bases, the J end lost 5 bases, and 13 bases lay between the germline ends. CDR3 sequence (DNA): TGTGCCACCAGCAGACGCAGCGAACCTAACAATGAGCAGTTCTTC. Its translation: CATSRRSEPNNEQFF.

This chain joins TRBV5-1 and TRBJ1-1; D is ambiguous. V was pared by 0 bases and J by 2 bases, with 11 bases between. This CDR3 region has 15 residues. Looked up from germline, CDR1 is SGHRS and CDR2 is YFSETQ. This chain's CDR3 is CASSLVAASNTEAFF. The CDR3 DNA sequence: TGCGCCAGCAGCTTGGTCGCAGCTAGTAACACTGAAGCTTTCTTT.

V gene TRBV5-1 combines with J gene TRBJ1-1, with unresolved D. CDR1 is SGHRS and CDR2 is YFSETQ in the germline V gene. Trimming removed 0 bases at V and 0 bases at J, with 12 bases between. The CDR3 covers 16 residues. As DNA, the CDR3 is TGCGCCAGCAGCTTGGTCGGCAGCAACTTGAACACTGAAGCTTTCTTT. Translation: CASSLVGSNLNTEAFF.

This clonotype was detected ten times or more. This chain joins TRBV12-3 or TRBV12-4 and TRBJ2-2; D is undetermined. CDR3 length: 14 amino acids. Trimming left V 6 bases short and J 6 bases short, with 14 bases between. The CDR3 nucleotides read TGTGCCAGCAGCTACCTAGACAAGGCCGGGGAGCTGTTTTTT. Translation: CASSYLDKAGELFF.

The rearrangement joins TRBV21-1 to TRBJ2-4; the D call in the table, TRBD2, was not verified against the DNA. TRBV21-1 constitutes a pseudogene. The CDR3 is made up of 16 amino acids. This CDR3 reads CASSKGLPSVTNIQYF. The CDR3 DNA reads TGTGCCAGCAGCAAAGGCTTACCTAGCGTTACAAACATTCAGTACTTC.

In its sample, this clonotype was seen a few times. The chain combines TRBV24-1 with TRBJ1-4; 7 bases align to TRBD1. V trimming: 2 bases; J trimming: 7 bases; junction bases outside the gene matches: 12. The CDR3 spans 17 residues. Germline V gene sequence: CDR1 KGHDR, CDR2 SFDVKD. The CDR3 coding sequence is TGTGCCACCAGTGATTCGAATACACAGGGGAAAGGTGAAAAACTGTTTTTT. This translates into CATSDSNTQGKGEKLFF.

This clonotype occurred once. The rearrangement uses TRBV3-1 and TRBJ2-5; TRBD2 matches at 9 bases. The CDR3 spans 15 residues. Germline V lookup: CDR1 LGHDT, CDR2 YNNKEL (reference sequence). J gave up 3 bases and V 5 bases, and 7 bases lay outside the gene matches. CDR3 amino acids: CASSLPGLAEETQYF. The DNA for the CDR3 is TGTGCCAGCAGCTTGCCGGGACTAGCAGAAGAGACCCAGTACTTC.

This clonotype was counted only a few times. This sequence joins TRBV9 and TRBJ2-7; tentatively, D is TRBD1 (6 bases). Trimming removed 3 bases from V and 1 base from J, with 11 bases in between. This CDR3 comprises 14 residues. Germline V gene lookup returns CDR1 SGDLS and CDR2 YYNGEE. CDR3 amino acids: CASSGAGQSYEQYF. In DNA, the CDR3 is TGTGCCAGCAGCGGCGCCGGACAGTCCTACGAGCAGTACTTC.

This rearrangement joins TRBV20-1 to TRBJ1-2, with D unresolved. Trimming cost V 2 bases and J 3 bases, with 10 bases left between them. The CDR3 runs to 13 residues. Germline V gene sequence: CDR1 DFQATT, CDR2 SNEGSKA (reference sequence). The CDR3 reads CSARRAADYGYTF. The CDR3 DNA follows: TGCAGTGCTAGACGGGCGGCAGACTATGGCTACACCTTC.

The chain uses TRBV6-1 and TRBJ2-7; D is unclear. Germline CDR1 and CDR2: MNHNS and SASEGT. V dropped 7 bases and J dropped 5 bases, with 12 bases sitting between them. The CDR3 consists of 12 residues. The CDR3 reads CASTYRLNEQYF. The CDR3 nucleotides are TGTGCCAGCACCTATCGGCTAAACGAGCAGTACTTC.